This passage covers 25 T cell receptor beta chains from one sample sequenced in a study of T cells in Graves' hyperthyroidism and ophthalmopathy. Template material for amplifying TCR beta CDR3 regions consisted of RNA transcripts. The HTBI primer set was used in a first-round RT-PCR of the TCR CDR3. TCRdb reanalysed the multiplex PCR reads using MiXCR and keeps one entry per CDR3 protein. The table includes a few hundred thousand distinct CDR3 sequences, 16% detected once. The specimen was blood. Receptor source: a woman aged 40 to 50 with Graves' ophthalmopathy.

V gene TRBV19 combines with J gene TRBJ2-1; no clear D gene. Germline V gene sequence: CDR1 LNHDA, CDR2 SQIVND (reference sequence). The V gene lost 0 bases and the J gene lost 8 bases, with 2 bases spanning the gap. CDR3 length: 11 residues. CDR3 DNA sequence: TGTGCCAGTAGTATAGACTATGAGCAGTTCTTC. Translation: CASSIDYEQFF.

This clonotype came up a few times. The chain joins TRBV20-1 to TRBJ2-1; 8 bases fit TRBD2. V lost 5 bases to trimming and J lost 4 bases; unmatched junction nucleotides: 10. In germline, CDR1 is DFQATT, CDR2 SNEGSKA (reference sequence). This CDR3 is 15 amino acids long. For the CDR3, the DNA is TGCAGTGCTCCCATTCGCGGGAGGAAGTACAATGAGCAGTTCTTC. Protein: CSAPIRGRKYNEQFF.

This clonotype was observed at least ten times. The J gene is TRBJ1-2, the V gene TRBV30, with D perhaps TRBD1 (6 bases). CDR1 and CDR2 (germline): GTSNPN, SVGIG (reference sequence). The V end was cut by 7 bases, the J end by 5 bases, with 26 bases between. The length of the CDR3 is 16 residues. CDR3 sequence reads: CAYQSRDTLGLYGYTF. CDR3 nucleotides: TGTGCCTATCAAAGCCGGGACACTCTAGGGCTTTATGGCTACACCTTC. Using reference TRBV30 and TRBJ1-2 for the parts outside the CDR3, the full variable domain is SQTIHQWPATLVQPVGSPLSLECTVEGTSNPNLYWYRQAAGRGLQLLFYSVGIGQISSEVPQNLSASRPQDRQFILSSKKLLLSDSGFYLCAYQSRDTLGLYGYTFGSGTRLTVV.

Note on this clonotype: A single base separates this from a much larger clone, so it may be a read error. Since the CDR3 does not end with the conserved phenylalanine or tryptophan, this likely comes from a read error. CDR3 sequence reads: CASSYLVQGSYEQYL. DNA for the CDR3: TGTGCCAGCAGTTACCTCGTGCAGGGTTCCTACGAGCAGTACTTG. This sequence joins TRBV6-9 and TRBJ2-7, with a possible D match to TRBD1 (5 bases). Germline values: CDR1 MNHGY, CDR2 SVAAGI. V was trimmed by 3 bases and J by 1 base, leaving 13 bases between them. CDR3 length: 15 residues.

In its sample, this clonotype was seen many times. CDR3 sequence (DNA): TGCAGTGCTAGATCCTCCCCTAACTATGGCTACACCTTC. Translated: CSARSSPNYGYTF. The rearrangement links TRBV20-1 to TRBJ1-2; no firm D call. Germline CDR1 is DFQATT and CDR2 is SNEGSKA (reference sequence). The ends were cut back, 2 bases at V and 0 bases at J, with 7 bases in the middle. This CDR3 comprises 13 residues.

This clonotype has a count of ten or more. The genes are TRBV30 and TRBJ2-3; 8 bases match TRBD2. CDR1 and CDR2 from the germline V gene are GTSNPN and SVGIG (reference sequence). Trimming removed 2 bases from V and 0 bases from J; junction bases left unmatched: 4. This CDR3 is 15 amino acids long. The CDR3 here is CAWSLSGVSTDTQYF. CDR3 coding DNA: TGTGCCTGGAGTCTTAGCGGGGTTAGCACAGATACGCAGTATTTT.

This clonotype came up many times. V usage is TRBV2 and J usage is TRBJ1-2, with 8 bases aligning to TRBD1. Looked up from germline, CDR1 is SNHLY and CDR2 is FYNNEI. The CDR3 is 15 residues long. The J segment lost 7 bases and the V segment lost 5 bases, leaving 12 bases of the junction unmatched. The CDR3 region has the DNA TGTGCCAGCAGTTTACCGGGACAGGCTCTCGGTGGCTACACCTTC. Its translation: CASSLPGQALGGYTF.

The genes are TRBV20-1 and TRBJ1-1; D gene uncertain. V gave up 5 bases and J gave up 8 bases, with 18 bases separating them. The CDR3 is 13 residues long. Looked up from germline, CDR1 is DFQATT and CDR2 is SNEGSKA (reference sequence). CDR3 coding DNA: TGCAGTGCTGTCAACCCCGGCTGGCGGGAAGCTTTCTTT. Its protein is CSAVNPGWREAFF.

This clonotype was counted between two and nine times. V and J are TRBV20-1 and TRBJ2-1, with 7 bases matching TRBD2. The V gene end was trimmed by 5 bases and the J gene end by 4 bases; junction bases not matched to a gene: 17. CDR1 DFQATT and CDR2 SNEGSKA come from the germline V gene (reference sequence). This CDR3 is 17 amino acids long. The CDR3 here is CSAYSRGASGLYNEQFF. CDR3 sequence (DNA): TGCAGTGCTTATAGTAGAGGGGCTAGCGGCCTATACAATGAGCAGTTCTTC.

This clonotype was picked up many times. The chain recombines TRBV20-1 with TRBJ2-7, with 9 bases lining up with TRBD2. V lost 0 bases, J lost 6 bases, and 6 bases stayed unmatched. Germline V gene sequence: CDR1 DFQATT, CDR2 SNEGSKA (reference sequence). This CDR3 is built from 14 residues. CDR3 DNA sequence: TGCAGTGCTAGAGATAGGGCTAGCGGGACCGAGCAGTACTTC. It translates to CSARDRASGTEQYF.

About this clonotype itself: A much larger clone is a single base away; this may be a read error. V usage is TRBV11-2 and J usage is TRBJ2-7; 11 bases match TRBD2. Germline V lookup: CDR1 SGHAT, CDR2 FQNNGV. This CDR3 has 14 amino acids. V lost 7 bases to trimming and J lost 7 bases; unmatched junction nucleotides: 9. The DNA for the CDR3 is TGTGCCAGCACGACTAGCGGGACCGGCAATGAGCAGTACTTC. Protein sequence: CASTTSGTGNEQYF. The whole variable domain, remainder taken from reference TRBV11-2 and TRBJ2-7, is EAGVAQSPRYKIIEKRQSVAFWCNPISGHATLYWYQQILGQGPKLLIQFQNNGVVDDSQLPKDRFSAERLKGVDSTLKIQPAKLEDSAVYLCASTTSGTGNEQYFGPGTRLTVT.

At least ten counts were recorded for this clonotype. The gene calls are TRBV30 and TRBJ2-4; 11 bases are shared with TRBD2. With 2 bases clipped from V and 6 bases from J, the junction kept 9 bases outside the gene matches. The CDR3 loop spans 16 amino acids. Germline V gene data show CDR1 as GTSNPN and CDR2 as SVGIG (reference sequence). The DNA for the CDR3 is TGTGCCTGGAGTAGCGGGACTAGCGGTTACCTAAACATTCAGTACTTC. Protein sequence: CAWSSGTSGYLNIQYF. The full variable domain, with the rest looked up from reference TRBV30 and TRBJ2-4, is SQTIHQWPATLVQPVGSPLSLECTVEGTSNPNLYWYRQAAGRGLQLLFYSVGIGQISSEVPQNLSASRPQDRQFILSSKKLLLSDSGFYLCAWSSGTSGYLNIQYFGAGTRLSVL.

This clonotype was seen many times. This rearrangement joins TRBV2 to TRBJ1-2, with a weak D call TRBD1 (6 bases). This CDR3 spans 13 amino acids. Germline CDR1 is SNHLY and CDR2 is FYNNEI. Trimming took 8 bases from V and 4 from J, leaving 14 bases between them. The CDR3 sequence is CASALRGGYGYTF. CDR3 nucleotides: TGTGCCAGCGCCCTGAGAGGGGGCTATGGCTACACCTTC.

With respect to this clonotype: Germline and junction disagree at one end, which may indicate a read error. The genes are TRBV7-9 and TRBJ2-2, with 8 nucleotides matching TRBD2. This CDR3 contains 17 residues. CDR1 and CDR2 (germline): SEHNR, FQNEAQ (reference sequence). CDR3 protein: CASSRIPGLENTGGLFF. As DNA, the CDR3 is TGTGCCAGCAGCCGGATACCGGGACTAGAGAACACCGGGGGGCTGTTTTTT.

V and J are TRBV20-1 and TRBJ2-1; 10 bases are a match to TRBD2. The V segment lost 4 bases and the J segment 9 bases; nucleotides outside the gene matches: 18. This CDR3 spans 17 amino acids. Germline values: CDR1 DFQATT, CDR2 SNEGSKA (reference sequence). The CDR3: CSATLPGLAPFVGEQFF. The CDR3 DNA reads as TGCAGTGCTACTTTACCGGGACTAGCGCCCTTTGTAGGTGAGCAGTTCTTC.

The gene calls are TRBV27 and TRBJ2-5; TRBD1 agrees at 8 bases. The CDR3 covers 12 residues. Germline CDR1 and CDR2: MNHEY and SMNVEV (reference sequence). The J segment lost 9 bases and the V segment lost 7 bases, leaving 7 bases of the junction unmatched. This CDR3 reads CASNNRGEAQYF. The CDR3 DNA reads as TGTGCCAGCAATAACAGGGGGGAGGCCCAGTACTTC.

This clonotype was detected ten times or more. The chain joins TRBV2 to TRBJ2-5, with D maybe TRBD2 (6 bases). V was clipped by 8 bases and J by 4 bases, with 14 bases between them. Germline V gene sequence: CDR1 SNHLY, CDR2 FYNNEI. This CDR3 contains 13 residues. CDR3 amino acids: CASGGLGGETQYF. CDR3 DNA sequence: TGTGCCAGCGGGGGACTTGGGGGAGAGACCCAGTACTTC.

The J gene is TRBJ2-2, the V gene TRBV7-3, with 10 bases fitting TRBD2. V trimming: 6 bases; J trimming: 7 bases; junction bases outside the gene matches: 8. The germline V gene has CDR1 SGHTA and CDR2 FQGTGA. The CDR3 is made up of 15 amino acids. Here the CDR3 DNA reads TGTGCCAGCAGTGGAGCGGGGGGGTCTGTCGGGGAGCTGTTTTTT. Translation gives CASSGAGGSVGELFF.

This clonotype was detected many times. V gene TRBV18 combines with J gene TRBJ2-5; 8 bases align to TRBD2. The CDR3 runs to 14 residues. Germline-derived CDR1 and CDR2 are KGHSH and LQKENI. V lost 6 bases and J lost 4; bases outside the gene matches: 7. The CDR3 coding sequence is TGTGCCAGCTCGGACACGGGGGGGCGAGAGACCCAGTACTTC. Its protein is CASSDTGGRETQYF.

J is TRBJ2-1 and V is TRBV2; D may be TRBD2 (7 bases). Per germline, CDR1 SNHLY and CDR2 FYNNEI. The CDR3 consists of 14 residues. Between the trimmed V and J ends, which lost 9 bases and 4 bases, there was a span of 16 bases. CDR3 sequence reads: CARGGRGAYNEQFF. In nucleotides, the CDR3 is TGTGCCAGAGGGGGACGGGGGGCTTACAATGAGCAGTTCTTC.

This clonotype came up a few times. This chain connects TRBV9 to TRBJ2-2, with D hard to call. The V end lost 4 bases, the J end lost 0 bases, and 10 bases lay between the germline ends. CDR1 is SGDLS and CDR2 is YYNGEE in the germline V gene. This CDR3 is 15 amino acids long. CDR3 loop: CASSLGWTNTGELFF. The DNA of the CDR3 is TGTGCCAGCAGCTTAGGCTGGACGAACACCGGGGAGCTGTTTTTT.

This clonotype has just one count. At one end, the junction sequence differs from germline, possibly due to a read error. V and J are TRBV28 and TRBJ1-4; no reliable D call. This CDR3 region has 14 residues. Germline lookup yields CDR1 MDHEN and CDR2 SYDVKM. The CDR3 reads CVSRLAKRTEKLFF. As DNA, the CDR3 is TGTGTCAGCAGGCTCGCCAAAAGGACTGAAAAACTGTTTTTT.

This clonotype occurred a few times. The genes are TRBV19 and TRBJ1-2, with D perhaps TRBD1 (5 bases). The V end lost 8 bases, the J end lost 6 bases, and 10 bases lay between the germline ends. Germline-derived CDR1 and CDR2 are LNHDA and SQIVND (reference sequence). The CDR3 covers 11 residues. For the CDR3, the DNA is TGTGCCAGTTGGGGGGGACATGGCTACACCTTC. Protein sequence: CASWGGHGYTF.

This clonotype was picked up many times. The DNA for the CDR3 is TGTGCCAGCAGTTCGGGTAGCGGGAGGAACGAGCAGTACTTC. Amino acid sequence: CASSSGSGRNEQYF. The chain has TRBV6-1 and TRBJ2-7; 10 nucleotides match TRBD2. The CDR3 consists of 14 residues. Trimming removed 5 bases from V and 5 bases from J; junction bases left unmatched: 6. Germline loops: CDR1 MNHNS, CDR2 SASEGT.

The V call is TRBV6-1, the J call TRBJ2-6; D uncertain. Looked up from germline, CDR1 is MNHNS and CDR2 is SASEGT. Trimming took 4 bases from V and 1 from J, leaving 8 bases between them. The CDR3 spans 15 residues. CDR3 nucleotides: TGTGCCAGCAGTGGAACCACGTCTGGGGCCAACGTCCTGACTTTC. Amino acid sequence: CASSGTTSGANVLTF.